Included here is one TCR beta chain sequence, with context. The data were taken from a study of Graves' ophthalmopathy and Graves' hyperthyroidism. RNA transcripts served as template for amplifying TCR beta CDR3 sequences. The library came from an HTBI-primed first-round RT-PCR and a second-round multiplex PCR. Using its own MiXCR run on the multiplex PCR reads, TCRdb lists one record per CDR3 protein. Of around 40,000 distinct CDR3 sequences listed, 52% are singletons. From germline, CDR1 is SEHNR and CDR2 FQNEAQ (reference sequence). The V and J ends lost 0 bases and 9 bases respectively, with 15 bases between them. The CDR3 runs 15 residues.

The chain recombines TRBV7-9 with TRBJ1-5; tentative D call: TRBD1 (6 bases). Sequenced sample: peripheral blood. This TCR was recovered from an adult man with Graves' ophthalmopathy. In nucleotides, the CDR3 is TGTGCCAGCAGCTTAGCGAACTCAGGGGATGGGCCCCAGCATTTT. Translated: CASSLANSGDGPQHF. Drawing the rest from reference TRBV7-9 and TRBJ1-5, the complete variable domain is DTGVSQNPRHKITKRGQNVTFRCDPISEHNRLYWYRQTLGQGPEFLTYFQNEAQLEKSRLLSDRFSAERPKGSFSTLEIQRTEQGDSAMYLCASSLANSGDGPQHFGDGTRLSIL.